The 17 T cell receptor beta chains reported below all come from one sample, sequenced in a study of T cell repertoires in aging, cancer and after chemotherapy. A mixed TRB-A/B primer pool amplified rearranged TRB by multiplex touch-down PCR. Using its own MiXCR run on the multiplex PCR reads, TCRdb lists one record per CDR3 protein. The profile shows 4,500 to 5,500 distinct CDR3 sequences, approximately 33% of them singletons. Amplification of TCR beta used genomic DNA extracted from peripheral blood. What was sequenced was blood. These TCRs come from a human donor with a blood cancer. The donor label of this sample is uncertain.

The chain joins TRBV24-1 to TRBJ2-3, with D possibly called TRBD1 or TRBD2 (5 bases each). The germline V and J ends were trimmed by 3 bases and 12 bases, with 12 bases remaining between them. CDR1 is KGHDR, CDR2 SFDVKD, per germline. The CDR3 length is 12 residues. The CDR3 DNA is TGTGCCACCAGTGATCCGGGGACGTCACAGTATTTT. Translation gives CATSDPGTSQYF.

This chain connects TRBV27 to TRBJ1-1, with D unresolved. The V end was cut by 2 bases, the J end by 3 bases, with 10 bases between. This CDR3 region has 14 residues. CDR1 is MNHEY and CDR2 is SMNVEV in the germline V gene (reference sequence). This CDR3 reads CASSLPGLYTEAFF. The CDR3 DNA reads TGTGCCAGCAGTTTACCCGGCCTGTACACTGAAGCTTTCTTT.

This clonotype has just a few counts. The chain couples TRBV19 to TRBJ1-4; D is possibly TRBD1 (5 bases). The germline V gene has CDR1 LNHDA and CDR2 SQIVND (reference sequence). The CDR3 has 16 amino acids. V was pared by 5 bases and J by 2 bases, with 15 bases between. The CDR3 DNA reads as TGTGCCAGTAGTCTGGGGACCCTTCCGACTAATGAAAAACTGTTTTTT. Protein: CASSLGTLPTNEKLFF.

The sample holds a few counts of this clonotype. V is TRBV20-1 and J is TRBJ1-5, with a tentative D call TRBD1 (6 bases). This CDR3 comprises 14 residues. V was clipped by 3 bases and J by 6 bases, with 15 bases between them. Germline CDR1 is DFQATT and CDR2 is SNEGSKA (reference sequence). The DNA of the CDR3 is TGCAGTGCTAGGGGGACACACGGGGGTCAGCCCCAGCATTTT. Translated, it gives CSARGTHGGQPQHF.

This clonotype turned up a few times. The gene calls are TRBV19 and TRBJ1-3, with D uncertain. V lost 6 bases, J lost 1 base, and 10 bases lay in between. The CDR3 extends over 14 amino acids. Germline values: CDR1 LNHDA, CDR2 SQIVND (reference sequence). CDR3 region: CASSAETSGNTIYF. The DNA for the CDR3 is TGTGCCAGTAGCGCGGAGACGTCTGGAAACACCATATATTTT.

In this sample, this clonotype turned up once. V gene TRBV12-3 or TRBV12-4 combines with J gene TRBJ1-2, with a tentative D call TRBD1 (5 bases). V was cut by 1 base and J by 9 bases, with 24 bases left in between. This CDR3 spans 17 amino acids. In nucleotides, the CDR3 is TGTGCCAGCAGTTTAGGGTTGGGAACCGGGACGGCCATAAGCTACACCTTC. Translation: CASSLGLGTGTAISYTF.

This clonotype was picked up a small number of times. The chain carries TRBV5-6 and TRBJ2-7; D is unclear. Germline CDR1 SGHDT, CDR2 YYEEEE. The CDR3 contains 14 residues. The V and J ends lost 0 bases and 6 bases respectively, with 13 bases between them. The CDR3 sequence: CASSLAALLREQYF. CDR3 nucleotide sequence: TGTGCCAGCAGCTTGGCGGCACTCCTACGCGAGCAGTACTTC. Variable domain in full (rest from reference TRBV5-6 and TRBJ2-7): DAGVTQSPTHLIKTRGQQVTLRCSPKSGHDTVSWYQQALGQGPQFIFQYYEEEERQRGNFPDRFSGHQFPNYSSELNVNALLLGDSALYLCASSLAALLREQYFGPGTRLTVT.

This clonotype was seen a handful of times. The chain employs TRBV6-6 and TRBJ2-7; 9 bases fit TRBD1. V trimming: 2 bases; J trimming: 2 bases; junction bases outside the gene matches: 1. The CDR3 contains 14 residues. The germline CDR1 and CDR2 sequences are MNHNY and SVGAGI (reference sequence). The CDR3 nucleotides read TGTGCCAGCAGTTACGGGACAGGGCCCTACGAGCAGTACTTC. Its translation is CASSYGTGPYEQYF.

CDR3 nucleotides: TGTGCCAGCGGCCTACAGGGGTTCTACGAGCAGTACTTC. Protein sequence: CASGLQGFYEQYF. The chain has TRBV5-6 and TRBJ2-7; TRBD1 matches 7 bases. Losses at the gene ends were 7 bases for V and 3 bases for J; bases not matched to a gene: 7. CDR1 and CDR2 (germline): SGHDT, YYEEEE. The CDR3 consists of 13 residues.

The table lists this clonotype with a few counts. The chain joins TRBV4-3 to TRBJ2-1; D gene unclear. The germline CDR1 and CDR2 sequences are LGHNA and YSLEER. The CDR3 totals 13 residues. Trimming took 1 base from V and 7 from J, leaving 8 bases between them. Here the CDR3 DNA reads TGCGCCAGCAGCCAAGCTCTTTGGAATGAGCAGTTCTTC. This codes for CASSQALWNEQFF.

In its sample, this clonotype ranks as large. This chain joins TRBV5-8 and TRBJ1-5; weak D call: TRBD1 (5 bases). The CDR3 extends over 14 amino acids. Germline V gene lookup returns CDR1 SGHTS and CDR2 YDEGEE. V was pared by 5 bases and J by 3 bases, with 12 bases between. CDR3 DNA: TGTGCCAGCAGACCCCAGGGAACCAATCAGCCCCAGCATTTT. Its translation is CASRPQGTNQPQHF.

This chain uses TRBV5-4 with TRBJ2-7, with D tentatively TRBD1 (6 bases). Germline loops: CDR1 SGHNT, CDR2 YYREEE (reference sequence). Trimming cost V 4 bases and J 0 bases, with 14 bases left between them. The CDR3 covers 15 residues. The CDR3 spells CASSPGQRYSYEQYF. The CDR3 DNA reads TGTGCCAGCAGCCCAGGACAGCGTTACTCCTACGAGCAGTACTTC.

The chain combines TRBV24-1 with TRBJ2-1; the match to TRBD2 covers 12 bases. This CDR3 region has 14 residues. Trimming at V came to 7 bases and at J to 8 bases, leaving 5 bases not matched to a gene. Germline values: CDR1 KGHDR, CDR2 SFDVKD. The CDR3 sequence is CATRGTSGFDEQFF. The CDR3 DNA reads TGTGCCACCAGGGGGACTAGCGGGTTCGATGAGCAGTTCTTC.

The sample holds a few counts of this clonotype. The chain joins TRBV19 to TRBJ1-6; 7 nucleotides line up with TRBD1. Trimming at V came to 2 bases and at J to 4 bases, leaving 11 bases not matched to a gene. CDR1 and CDR2 from the germline V gene are LNHDA and SQIVND (reference sequence). The CDR3 sequence is 18 residues long. The chain's CDR3 is CASSIPLDRKPYNSPLHF. For the CDR3, the DNA is TGTGCCAGTAGTATACCCCTGGACAGGAAGCCTTATAATTCACCCCTCCACTTT.

V gene TRBV6-4 combines with J gene TRBJ2-7; possibly TRBD1 for D (6 bases). V lost 7 bases, J lost 3 bases, and 13 bases lay in between. This CDR3 has 13 residues. Germline values: CDR1 MRHNA, CDR2 SNTAGT. Written as DNA, the CDR3 is TGTGCCAGCAACATTCGGGACAACTACGAGCAGTACTTC. Its protein is CASNIRDNYEQYF.

This clonotype was recorded a few times. CDR3 residues: CASSYNKGNSGNTIYF. CDR3 nucleotides: TGTGCCAGCAGCTACAACAAGGGGAACTCTGGAAACACCATATATTTT. The chain couples TRBV5-4 to TRBJ1-3, with D maybe TRBD1 (5 bases). The germline V gene has CDR1 SGHNT and CDR2 YYREEE (reference sequence). The germline V and J ends were trimmed by 3 bases and 0 bases, with 13 bases remaining between them. The CDR3 is 16 amino acids.

This clonotype is deemed medium-sized (0.01 to 0.1%). The genes are TRBV11-3 and TRBJ2-1; 10 bases are a match to TRBD2. This CDR3 is built from 16 residues. With V trimmed by 5 bases and J by 7 bases, 11 bases remained unmatched. Germline loops: CDR1 SGHNT, CDR2 YENEEA. CDR3 nucleotides: TGTGCCAGCAGCGCAGGGGTCCTAGCGGGAGCAAATGAGCAGTTCTTC. It specifies CASSAGVLAGANEQFF.